A selection of T cell receptor beta chains follows, all from one sample in a study of PD-1 blockade in classical Hodgkin lymphoma. Using immunoSEQ multiplex PCR, the repertoire was profiled, and TCRdb retains in-frame clones only, with some absent. The data contain about 15,000 clones, roughly 86% of them singletons. Sequenced sample: peripheral blood mononuclear cells (PBMCs). These receptors originate from a human donor with classical Hodgkin lymphoma. CDR3s include the opening cysteine and the closing phenylalanine or tryptophan. The D gene is left open where the match is weak. Rows may omit the clone size; those that give it use once, few, many or a size class.

CDR3 protein,CDR3 DNA,D gene,J gene,clone size,V gene
CASSFFLVGRTGELFF,TGTGCCAGCAGTTTTTTTCTAGTCGGGAGGACCGGGGAGCTGTTTTTT,TRBD2,TRBJ2-2,NA,TRBV6-5
CASWDRGDTGELFF,TGTGCCAGCTGGGACAGGGGGGACACCGGGGAGCTGTTTTTT,TRBD1,TRBJ2-2,NA,TRBV19
CASSFESGVETQYF,TGTGCCAGCAGCTTCGAATCAGGGGTAGAGACCCAGTACTTC,NA,TRBJ2-5,NA,TRBV7-9
CASSYRPSGNTIYF,TGTGCCAGCAGTTACAGGCCCTCTGGAAACACCATATATTTT,NA,TRBJ1-3,few,TRBV6-6
CASSLASGDLYGYTF,TGCGCCAGCAGCTTGGCCTCAGGAGATCTATATGGCTACACCTTC,NA,TRBJ1-2,once,TRBV5-1
CASSRGTDEQYF,TGTGCCAGCAGCCGAGGGACGGACGAGCAGTACTTC,NA,TRBJ2-7,NA,TRBV28
CASSIPGGLGQYF,TGTGCCAGTAGTATTCCCGGGGGCCTGGGGCAGTACTTC,NA,TRBJ2-7,NA,TRBV19
CASSGSGRGGEQFF,TGTGCCAGCAGCGGTAGCGGGAGGGGCGGTGAGCAGTTCTTC,TRBD2,TRBJ2-1,NA,TRBV6-5
CASSESVPGELFF,TGCGCCAGCAGTGAGTCTGTCCCCGGGGAGCTGTTTTTT,NA,TRBJ2-2,NA,TRBV10-1
CATSRDQGPGGYTF,TGTGCCACCAGCAGAGACCAGGGGCCTGGTGGCTACACCTTC,NA,TRBJ1-2,NA,TRBV15
CASSPEVLSGANVLTF,TGTGCCAGTAGTCCAGAGGTTCTCTCTGGGGCCAACGTCCTGACTTTC,NA,TRBJ2-6,NA,TRBV19
CASSVTEEGTQYF,TGTGCCAGTAGTGTGACAGAGGAAGGGACCCAGTACTTC,NA,TRBJ2-5,NA,TRBV19
CATQRGGNQPQHF,TGTGCCACCCAACGGGGGGGCAATCAGCCCCAGCATTTT,NA,TRBJ1-5,NA,TRBV6-1
CASSIATSGNEQFF,TGTGCCAGTAGTATAGCAACTAGTGGGAATGAGCAGTTCTTC,NA,TRBJ2-1,NA,TRBV19
CASSKGNRVSTDTQYF,TGTGCCAGTAGCAAGGGAAATCGGGTCAGCACAGATACGCAGTATTTT,NA,TRBJ2-3,NA,TRBV19
CASSQETALSGELFF,TGCGCCAGCAGCCAAGAAACAGCTTTATCCGGGGAGCTGTTTTTT,NA,TRBJ2-2,NA,TRBV4-1
CASSVRDGEQYF,TGTGCCAGCTCTGTCAGGGACGGTGAGCAGTACTTC,NA,TRBJ2-7,NA,TRBV7-6
CASSPTSETQYF,TGTGCCAGCAGCCCCACCTCGGAGACCCAGTACTTC,NA,TRBJ2-5,NA,TRBV9
CASSLGRVYQETQYF,TGTGCTAGCAGCTTAGGCAGGGTGTACCAAGAGACCCAGTACTTC,NA,TRBJ2-5,NA,TRBV7-7
CASRREINTEAFF,TGTGCCAGCAGGAGGGAGATTAACACTGAAGCTTTCTTT,NA,TRBJ1-1,NA,TRBV2
CASSTVRKQQSRANVLTF,TGTGCCAGCAGCACAGTTCGAAAGCAACAAAGTCGGGCCAACGTCCTGACTTTC,NA,TRBJ2-6,NA,TRBV11-2
CASSFIQNEQYF,TGTGCCAGTAGTTTTATACAGAACGAGCAGTACTTC,NA,TRBJ2-7,NA,TRBV19
CASSSSGVLYEQYF,TGCGCCAGCAGCTCAAGCGGGGTCCTCTACGAGCAGTACTTC,TRBD2,TRBJ2-7,NA,TRBV5-1
CASSLIQGAGGGYTF,TGTGCCAGCAGTTTGATACAGGGGGCCGGAGGGGGCTACACCTTC,TRBD1,TRBJ1-2,NA,TRBV27
CASNPLEGLNYGYTF,TGTGCCAGCAACCCGTTGGAGGGACTCAACTATGGCTACACCTTC,NA,TRBJ1-2,NA,TRBV5-5
CASADRTGQPQHF,TGTGCCAGCGCGGACAGAACAGGTCAGCCCCAGCATTTT,NA,TRBJ1-5,NA,TRBV6-1
CASRSGGGINEKLFF,TGTGCCAGCAGGAGCGGGGGGGGGATTAATGAAAAACTGTTTTTT,NA,TRBJ1-4,NA,TRBV28
CASSLDQRGTQYF,TGTGCCAGCAGCCTTGACCAGCGGGGGACCCAGTACTTC,TRBD2,TRBJ2-5,NA,TRBV13
CSVVRGQGPGEAFF,TGCAGCGTTGTTAGGGGTCAGGGTCCAGGTGAAGCTTTCTTT,NA,TRBJ1-1,NA,TRBV29-1
CASSSEDRTGGETQYF,TGTGCCAGCAGCTCAGAGGACAGGACAGGGGGAGAGACCCAGTACTTC,TRBD1,TRBJ2-5,NA,TRBV5-4
CASSSVGLAEQETQYF,TGTGCCAGCAGCTCGGTGGGACTAGCGGAGCAAGAGACCCAGTACTTC,TRBD2,TRBJ2-5,NA,TRBV7-2
CASSRQGTPEQYF,TGTGCCAGCAGTCGACAGGGGACCCCCGAGCAGTACTTC,TRBD1,TRBJ2-7,NA,TRBV28
CASRIKGTPNTEAFF,TGTGCCAGCAGAATTAAGGGCACACCGAACACTGAAGCTTTCTTT,NA,TRBJ1-1,NA,TRBV21-1
CASSLANYGYTF,TGTGCCAGCAGCTTGGCTAACTATGGCTACACCTTC,NA,TRBJ1-2,NA,TRBV5-6
CASGSLAGGETQYF,TGTGCCAGCGGGTCCTTAGCGGGAGGCGAGACCCAGTACTTC,TRBD2,TRBJ2-5,NA,TRBV27
CASSSSRGRTSLNTEAFF,TGTGCCAGCAGTTCAAGCCGGGGACGTACTTCCCTGAACACTGAAGCTTTCTTT,NA,TRBJ1-1,NA,TRBV27
CASSFARGNTEAFF,TGTGCCAGCAGCTTCGCTCGGGGGAACACTGAAGCTTTCTTT,NA,TRBJ1-1,NA,TRBV7-9
CASSEQNTEAFF,TGTGCCAGCAGTGAACAGAACACTGAAGCTTTCTTT,NA,TRBJ1-1,NA,TRBV2
CASSLGGEGLYEQYF,TGTGCCAGCAGCTTGGGGGGAGAGGGATTATACGAGCAGTACTTC,NA,TRBJ2-7,NA,TRBV5-4
CASNRMNTEAFF,TGTGCCAGCAACAGGATGAACACTGAAGCTTTCTTT,NA,TRBJ1-1,NA,TRBV7-9
CASSIQGSVSEKLFF,TGTGCCAGTAGTATACAGGGTTCGGTTAGTGAAAAACTGTTTTTT,NA,TRBJ1-4,once,TRBV19
CASSLGGQGNTEAFF,TGTGCCAGCAGCCTGGGAGGACAGGGGAACACTGAAGCTTTCTTT,TRBD1,TRBJ1-1,NA,TRBV7-9